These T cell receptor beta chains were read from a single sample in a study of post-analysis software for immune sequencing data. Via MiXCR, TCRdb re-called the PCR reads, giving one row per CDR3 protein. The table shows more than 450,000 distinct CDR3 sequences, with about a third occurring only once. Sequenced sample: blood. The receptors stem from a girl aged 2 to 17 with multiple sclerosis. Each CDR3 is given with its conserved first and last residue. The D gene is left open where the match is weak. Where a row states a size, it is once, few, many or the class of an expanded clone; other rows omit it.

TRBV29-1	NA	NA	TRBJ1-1	TGCAGCGCCGAGGTAGGGGCGGCGAACACTGAAGCTTTCTTT	CSAEVGAANTEAFF
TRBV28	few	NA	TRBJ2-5	TGTGCCAGCAAGATCGGGAGTGACCAAGAGACCCAGTACTTC	CASKIGSDQETQYF
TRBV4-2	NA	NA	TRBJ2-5	TGTGCCAGCAGCCAGGAACAGAGAGCAGAGACCCAGTACTTC	CASSQEQRAETQYF
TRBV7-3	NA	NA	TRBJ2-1	TGTGCCAGCAGCTTAATACGGGGAAAATACAATGAGCAGTTCTTC	CASSLIRGKYNEQFF
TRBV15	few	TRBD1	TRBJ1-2	TGTGCCACCAGCAGAGACAGGACAGGTCTGAGATACACCTTC	CATSRDRTGLRYTF
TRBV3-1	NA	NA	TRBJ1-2	TGTGCCAGCAGCCAAGCTCCGAAGACTAACTATGGCTACACCTTC	CASSQAPKTNYGYTF
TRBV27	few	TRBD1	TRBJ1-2	TGTGCCAGCAGTCCTCCGGACAGGGGCCCCTATGGCTACACCTTC	CASSPPDRGPYGYTF
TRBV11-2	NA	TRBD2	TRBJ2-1	TGTGTCAGCAGCTCGTTAGCGGGGGGGCCTCACAATGAGCAGTTCTTC	CVSSSLAGGPHNEQFF
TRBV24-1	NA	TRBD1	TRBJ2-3	TGTGCCACCAGTGTGGGGACAGATTATACGCAGTATTTT	CATSVGTDYTQYF
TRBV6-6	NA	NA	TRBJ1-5	TGTGCCAGCAGTTACTCGAGGCAGGGCGGTAGTCAGCCCCAGCATTTT	CASSYSRQGGSQPQHF
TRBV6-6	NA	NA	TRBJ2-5	TGTGCCAGCAGTTACCCGATCGGGGGCCAAGAGACCCAGTACTTC	CASSYPIGGQETQYF
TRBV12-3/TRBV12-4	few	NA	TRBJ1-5	TGTGCCAGCAGTCCCCGAGTAGCTGGGTATAGCAATCAGCCCCAGCATTTT	CASSPRVAGYSNQPQHF
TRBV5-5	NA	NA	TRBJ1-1	TGTGCCAGCAGCCCTTCGGGAGTCGTGGCTGAAGCTTTCTTT	CASSPSGVVAEAFF
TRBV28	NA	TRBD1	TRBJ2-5	TGTGCCAGCAGTTTAGCTGGGACAGGGGGCAGGGAGACCCAGTACTTC	CASSLAGTGGRETQYF
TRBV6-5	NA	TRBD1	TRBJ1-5	TGTGCCAGCAGGCGAACAGGGGGAGGCAATCAGCCCCAGCATTTT	CASRRTGGGNQPQHF
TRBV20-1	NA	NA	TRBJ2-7	TGCAGTGCTGAGCCAGGCAGAAATTCCTACGAGCAGTACTTC	CSAEPGRNSYEQYF
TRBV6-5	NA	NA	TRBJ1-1	TGTGCCAGCCTGAGATTGGAATCCACTGAAGCTTTCTTT	CASLRLESTEAFF
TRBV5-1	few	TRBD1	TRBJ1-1	TGCGCCAGCAGGTTCCCCAACCTACCGGGACAGGAGGGCACTGAAGCTTTCTTT	CASRFPNLPGQEGTEAFF
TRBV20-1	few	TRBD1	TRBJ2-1	TGCAGTGCTAGGGATTCCACAGGGGCGCCCTACAATGAGCAGTTCTTC	CSARDSTGAPYNEQFF
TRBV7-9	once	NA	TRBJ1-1	TGTGCCAGCAGCTTACGTTGGGGGGGGGAGGACACTGAAGCTTTCTTT	CASSLRWGGEDTEAFF
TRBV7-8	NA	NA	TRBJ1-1	TGTGCCAGCAGCTTTATCGGGGTCCGGAACACTGAAGCTTTCTTT	CASSFIGVRNTEAFF
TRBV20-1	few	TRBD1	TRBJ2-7	TGCAGTGCTAGTGGACAGGGACAGAAAATTGCGAACTACGAGCAGTACTTC	CSASGQGQKIANYEQYF
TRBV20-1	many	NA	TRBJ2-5	TGCAGTGCCATATCCGCGGGGTCTTCTATGGAGACCCAGTACTTC	CSAISAGSSMETQYF
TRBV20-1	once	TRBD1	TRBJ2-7	TGCAGTGCAACCGGACAGGGGAAATACGAGCAGTACTTC	CSATGQGKYEQYF
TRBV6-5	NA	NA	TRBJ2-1	TGTGCCAGCACTCCGGGGCAGGGAAACAAAATGGGGCAGTTCTTC	CASTPGQGNKMGQFF
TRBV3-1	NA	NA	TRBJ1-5	TGTGCCAGCAGCCCCCCGGGGACGAATCAGCCCCAGCATTTT	CASSPPGTNQPQHF
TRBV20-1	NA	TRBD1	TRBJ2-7	TGCAGTGCTGAGGGTTCAGGGACAGCCTACGAGCAGTACTTC	CSAEGSGTAYEQYF
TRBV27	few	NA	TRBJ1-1	TGTGCCAGCAGTTCGGGGCACCGGGGTCAAATGAACACTGAAGCTTTCTTT	CASSSGHRGQMNTEAFF
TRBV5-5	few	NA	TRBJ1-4	TGTGCCAGCAGTCGGGGTGAAAAACTGTTTTTT	CASSRGEKLFF
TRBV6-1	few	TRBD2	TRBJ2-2	TGTGCCAGCAGTAAGGGACTAGCGATTTTGAGCGGGGAGCTGTTTTTT	CASSKGLAILSGELFF
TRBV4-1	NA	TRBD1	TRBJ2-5	TGCGCCAGCGGACAGGGGGAGCGGACCCAGTACTTC	CASGQGERTQYF
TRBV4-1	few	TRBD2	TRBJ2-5	TGCGCCAGCAGCCAAGAGTCGACTAGCGGGGGGCAAGAGACCCAGTACTTC	CASSQESTSGGQETQYF
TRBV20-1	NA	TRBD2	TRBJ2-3	TGCAGTGCTAGGGGTAGCGGGGATACGCAGTATTTT	CSARGSGDTQYF
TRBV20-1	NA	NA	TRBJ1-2	TGCAGTGCGAGGGACACACTGAGGGGCTACACCTTC	CSARDTLRGYTF
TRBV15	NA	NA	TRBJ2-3	TGTGCCACCAGCGGAGGGAGGGGGGATACGCAGTATTTT	CATSGGRGDTQYF
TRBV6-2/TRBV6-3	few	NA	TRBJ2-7	TGTGCCACCAAGAGGGGGTACGAGCAGTACTTC	CATKRGYEQYF
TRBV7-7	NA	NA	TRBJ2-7	TGTGCTAGCAGCTTAGAGCCAGGTTCCTACGAGCAGTACTTC	CASSLEPGSYEQYF
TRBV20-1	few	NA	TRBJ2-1	TGCAGTGCTAGTAGGACCTACAATGAGCAGTTCTTC	CSASRTYNEQFF
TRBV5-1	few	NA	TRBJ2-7	TGCGCCAGCAGCTTGGACGCTGGACCTAGCTACGAGCAGTACTTC	CASSLDAGPSYEQYF
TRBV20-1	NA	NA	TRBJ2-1	TGCAGTGCTGCACAGGTTAGCTCCTACAATGAGCAGTTCTTC	CSAAQVSSYNEQFF
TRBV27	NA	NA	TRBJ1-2	TGTGCCAGCAGCTGGGGGGGCTCGGGTGGCTACACCTTC	CASSWGGSGGYTF
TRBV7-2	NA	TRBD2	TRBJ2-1	TGTGCCAGCAGTCCCGGGTGGGGTAGCGGGAGTAACAATGAGCAGTTCTTC	CASSPGWGSGSNNEQFF
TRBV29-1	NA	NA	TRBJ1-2	TGCAGCGTTGAGGATCCGTTCTATGGCTACACCTTC	CSVEDPFYGYTF
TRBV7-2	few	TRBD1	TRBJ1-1	TGTGCCAGCAGCATATACAGGGGGGACACTGAAGCTTTCTTT	CASSIYRGDTEAFF
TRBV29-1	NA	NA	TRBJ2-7	TGCGGCGTTGGAGAAAAGGGGGGCGAGCAGTACTTC	CGVGEKGGEQYF